Below, 20 T cell receptor beta chains from the same sample are listed, as sequenced in a study of T cells in Graves' hyperthyroidism and ophthalmopathy. Template material for amplifying TCR beta CDR3 regions consisted of RNA transcripts. TCR CDR3 regions were first amplified by RT-PCR with HTBI primers. TCRdb reanalysed the multiplex PCR reads using MiXCR and keeps one entry per CDR3 protein. The sample has 450,000 to 700,000 distinct CDR3 sequences; roughly 46% are singletons. Sequencing was carried out using peripheral blood or thyroid tissue (not recorded which). These TCRs come from an adult woman with Graves' disease, either hyperthyroidism or ophthalmopathy (not recorded which).

The CDR3 DNA sequence: TGTGCCAGCAGCTGGGGACAGGGAGGAGTCTACACCTTC. Translation: CASSWGQGGVYTF. The J gene is TRBJ1-2, the V gene TRBV5-4; 9 nucleotides agree with TRBD1. Germline CDR1 is SGHNT and CDR2 is YYREEE (reference sequence). CDR3 length: 13 amino acids. J lost 10 bases, V lost 3 bases, and 7 bases had no gene match.

V usage is TRBV7-2 and J usage is TRBJ2-7; tentatively, D is TRBD1 (5 bases). V was clipped by 0 bases and J by 2 bases, with 14 bases between them. Germline loops: CDR1 SGHTA, CDR2 FQGNSA. The CDR3 is 16 residues long. In DNA, the CDR3 is TGTGCCAGCAGCTTAGCGTTAGGGGTTGGGGCCTACGAGCAGTACTTC. Translated, it gives CASSLALGVGAYEQYF.

Only a few counts were recorded for this clonotype. The chain joins TRBV6-5 to TRBJ2-7, with D possibly TRBD1 on 5 matching bases. The CDR3 loop spans 15 amino acids. V gave up 3 bases and J gave up 5 bases, with 17 bases separating them. Looked up from germline, CDR1 is MNHEY and CDR2 is SVGAGI. CDR3 nucleotides: TGTGCCAGCAGTTATCTGGTTCAGGGTACCCACGAGCAGTACTTC. The encoded protein is CASSYLVQGTHEQYF.

This sequence joins TRBV11-2 and TRBJ2-5; 10 bases match TRBD2. This CDR3 contains 17 residues. V shed 1 base and J 5 bases; nucleotides not matched to a gene: 10. Per the germline V gene, CDR1 is SGHAT and CDR2 is FQNNGV. The DNA of the CDR3 is TGTGCCAGCAGCTTAGGGGCAGTTACTAGCGGGGTTGAGACCCAGTACTTC. This encodes CASSLGAVTSGVETQYF. The variable domain in full, with the rest retrieved from reference TRBV11-2 and TRBJ2-5, is EAGVAQSPRYKIIEKRQSVAFWCNPISGHATLYWYQQILGQGPKLLIQFQNNGVVDDSQLPKDRFSAERLKGVDSTLKIQPAKLEDSAVYLCASSLGAVTSGVETQYFGPGTRLLVL.

This clonotype was found many times. This chain joins TRBV14 and TRBJ1-5; D ambiguous. This CDR3 has 12 amino acids. Germline V gives CDR1 SGHDN, CDR2 FVKESK. V lost 4 bases and J 3 bases, leaving 4 bases between the germline ends. CDR3 sequence: CASSLFNQPQHF. The CDR3 coding sequence is TGTGCCAGCAGCCTCTTCAATCAGCCCCAGCATTTT.

This clonotype showed up many times. The chain joins TRBV15 to TRBJ1-5; D ambiguous. In germline, CDR1 is LNHNV, CDR2 YYDKDF (reference sequence). The V end lost 6 bases, the J end lost 2 bases, and 8 bases lay between the germline ends. The CDR3 loop spans 13 amino acids. DNA of the CDR3: TGTGCCACCAGAGGTCCCGGCAATCAGCCCCAGCATTTT. Translation gives CATRGPGNQPQHF.

V usage is TRBV30 and J usage is TRBJ1-1; 11 bases align to TRBD1. The CDR3 has 15 residues. The junction had 9 bases not matched to a gene; V was cut back by 3 bases and J by 6 bases. The germline gives CDR1 GTSNPN, CDR2 SVGIG (reference sequence). As DNA, the CDR3 is TGTGCCTGGAGGGGACAGGGGGTATATTACTCTGAAGCTTTCTTT. Protein sequence: CAWRGQGVYYSEAFF. Together with reference TRBV30 and TRBJ1-1, the CDR3 gives the full variable domain: SQTIHQWPATLVQPVGSPLSLECTVEGTSNPNLYWYRQAAGRGLQLLFYSVGIGQISSEVPQNLSASRPQDRQFILSSKKLLLSDSGFYLCAWRGQGVYYSEAFFGQGTRLTVV.

This clonotype has ten or more counts. The chain links TRBV29-1 to TRBJ1-3, with D hard to call. V lost 6 bases to trimming and J lost 7 bases, with 10 bases between them. Germline V gene sequence: CDR1 SQVTM, CDR2 ANQGSEA. The CDR3 covers 11 residues. The CDR3 nucleotides are TGCAGCGTCGGAGCGGGGAACACCATATATTTT. Its translation is CSVGAGNTIYF.

This clonotype was observed once. A much larger clone lies a single base off, so this may be a read error. The CDR3 DNA sequence: TGTGCCAGCAGTACTACTAGCGGGAGGGACGAGCAGTACTTC. It is translated as CASSTTSGRDEQYF. This chain uses TRBV7-2 with TRBJ2-7; 13 bases are shared with TRBD2. This CDR3 has 14 residues. The junction had 4 bases not matched to a gene; V was cut back by 6 bases and J by 5 bases. Germline CDR1 reads SGHTA; CDR2 reads FQGNSA. Based on the CDR3 plus reference TRBV7-2 and TRBJ2-7, the full variable domain is GAGVSQSPSNKVTEKGKDVELRCDPISGHTALYWYRQSLGQGLEFLIYFQGNSAPDKSGLPSDRFSAERTGGSVSTLTIQRTQQEDSAVYLCASSTTSGRDEQYFGPGTRLTVT.

This rearrangement joins TRBV29-1 to TRBJ1-1; D possibly corresponds to TRBD1 (6 bases). Germline CDR1 SQVTM, CDR2 ANQGSEA. The CDR3 totals 14 residues. Trimming took off 5 bases at V and 5 bases at J, with 18 bases between the two ends. The CDR3 coding sequence is TGCAGCGTTATGGTGGGGCTCCAGGGGACTGAAGCTTTCTTT. Its translation is CSVMVGLQGTEAFF.

This chain joins TRBV7-9 and TRBJ1-1; TRBD1 agrees at 10 bases. Germline V lookup: CDR1 SEHNR, CDR2 FQNEAQ (reference sequence). J gave up 8 bases and V 5 bases, and 8 bases lay outside the gene matches. The CDR3 runs to 14 residues. CDR3 amino acids: CASSPETGGTEAFF. CDR3 DNA sequence: TGTGCCAGCAGCCCGGAGACAGGGGGCACAGAAGCTTTCTTT.

This chain uses TRBV10-3 with TRBJ1-2; 7 positions agree with TRBD1. The trim removed 5 bases at V and 4 bases at J, leaving 7 bases unmatched. The CDR3 has 14 amino acids. Germline V gives CDR1 ENHRY, CDR2 SYGVKD. The CDR3, as DNA: TGTGCCATCAGTCGGCCGACAGGGCCCTATGGCTACACCTTC. Its translation: CAISRPTGPYGYTF.

At least ten counts were recorded for this clonotype. This rearrangement joins TRBV2 to TRBJ1-5, with TRBD1 matching 8 bases. The CDR3 is made up of 15 amino acids. The germline gives CDR1 SNHLY, CDR2 FYNNEI. The V segment lost 5 bases and the J segment 6 bases; nucleotides outside the gene matches: 9. CDR3 nucleotides: TGTGCCAGCAGTATTAAAGGACAGGGCTTTCAGCCCCAGCATTTT. Translation gives CASSIKGQGFQPQHF.

The gene calls are TRBV7-8 and TRBJ2-5, with a weak D call TRBD2 (6 bases). This CDR3 has 14 amino acids. Germline V CDR1 and CDR2: SGHVS, FQNEAQ. V was pared by 1 base and J by 5 bases, with 11 bases between. CDR3 amino acids: CASSLGRLDETQYF. The CDR3 nucleotides read TGTGCCAGCAGCTTAGGCCGACTAGACGAGACCCAGTACTTC.

The chain recombines TRBV12-3 or TRBV12-4 with TRBJ2-5; D perhaps matches TRBD1 (6 bases). With 2 bases removed from V and 11 bases from J, the gap between germline ends came to 18 bases. The length of the CDR3 is 14 residues. CDR3 in amino acids: CASSLRPGAGNQYF. DNA of the CDR3: TGTGCCAGCAGTTTAAGGCCAGGGGCAGGGAATCAGTACTTC.

The CDR3 region is CASSEALRRGEQYF. DNA of the CDR3: TGTGCCAGCAGTGAAGCGCTACGACGGGGGGAGCAGTACTTC. This chain joins TRBV2 and TRBJ2-7; maybe TRBD2 (6 bases). Germline V CDR1 and CDR2: SNHLY, FYNNEI. The CDR3 runs 14 residues. V shed 0 bases and J shed 7 bases, with 13 bases lying between them.

The chain links TRBV20-1 to TRBJ2-5, with a weak D call TRBD1 (6 bases). The V gene's germline CDR1 is DFQATT and CDR2 SNEGSKA (reference sequence). This CDR3 has 14 residues. Trimming took off 6 bases at V and 5 bases at J, with 19 bases between the two ends. The CDR3 spells CSAGKQGWVETQYF. DNA of the CDR3: TGCAGTGCCGGGAAACAGGGTTGGGTTGAGACCCAGTACTTC.

Many counts were recorded for this clonotype. The rearrangement joins TRBV7-9 to TRBJ2-7, with D unclear. V was cut by 5 bases and J by 2 bases, with 13 bases left in between. Looked up from germline, CDR1 is SEHNR and CDR2 is FQNEAQ (reference sequence). CDR3 length: 14 residues. CDR3 in amino acids: CASSLGVGAYEQYF. The CDR3 DNA reads TGTGCCAGCAGCCTCGGTGTCGGAGCCTACGAGCAGTACTTC.

This clonotype was detected many times. The chain couples TRBV2 to TRBJ2-7, with TRBD2 identical over 7 bases. The CDR3 sequence is 14 residues long. Trimming took 8 bases from V and 7 from J; bases not matched to a gene: 14. Germline loops: CDR1 SNHLY, CDR2 FYNNEI. The CDR3 bases are TGTGCCAGCGGGGGGGGTCTTCAGGACGGAGAGCAGTACTTC. Protein product: CASGGGLQDGEQYF. Variable domain in full (rest from reference TRBV2 and TRBJ2-7): EPEVTQTPSHQVTQMGQEVILRCVPISNHLYFYWYRQILGQKVEFLVSFYNNEISEKSEIFDDQFSVERPDGSNFTLKIRSTKLEDSAMYFCASGGGLQDGEQYFGPGTRLTVT.

This CDR3 reads CAISEEGMMETEAFF. The DNA of the CDR3 is TGTGCCATCAGTGAGGAGGGGATGATGGAGACTGAAGCTTTCTTT. The chain combines TRBV10-3 with TRBJ1-1, with D possibly being TRBD1 (5 bases). The V gene's germline CDR1 is ENHRY and CDR2 SYGVKD. There are 15 residues in the CDR3. The V end was cut by 2 bases, the J end by 5 bases, with 15 bases between.